A selection of T cell receptor beta chains follows, all from one sample in a study of T cell responses to AZD1222 COVID-19 vaccine. Assay used: immunoSEQ multiplex PCR; TCRdb lists only in-frame clones, some missing. In the table there are about 260,000 clones, approximately 93% of which are singletons. This specimen was peripheral blood, taken on day 0 of AZD1222 vaccination. These receptors came from an adult in good health. Each CDR3 is given with its conserved first and last residue. The D gene is left open where the match is weak. Size is stated for part of the rows, as once, few or many counts, or as a class when the clone is expanded.

v_gene	abundance	d_gene	j_gene	CDR3nt	CDR3aa
TRBV3-1/TRBV3-2	NA	NA	TRBJ2-5	TGTGCCAGCAGCAACCGGGACGGGGCGGCCCAGTACTTC	CASSNRDGAAQYF
TRBV7-2	NA	NA	TRBJ2-5	TGTGCCAGCAGCTTAGTGGGGGGGGCCGTTCAAGAGACCCAGTACTTC	CASSLVGGAVQETQYF
TRBV10-3	NA	NA	TRBJ2-1	TGTGCCATCAGCGACAGTTACAATGAGCAGTTCTTC	CAISDSYNEQFF
TRBV18	NA	NA	TRBJ1-1	TGTGCCAGCTCACCAGTCCAGGGCTGGAGCACTGAAGCTTTCTTT	CASSPVQGWSTEAFF
TRBV6-6	NA	NA	TRBJ1-2	TGTGCCAGCAAAATTAACTATGGCTACACCTTC	CASKINYGYTF
TRBV7-3	NA	NA	TRBJ2-1	TGTGCCAGCAGCTTAACGGGTGCTCACTACAATGAGCAGTTCTTC	CASSLTGAHYNEQFF
TRBV7-2	NA	NA	TRBJ2-3	TGTGCCAGCAGCTTAGCGGGGGGAGATACGCAGTATTTT	CASSLAGGDTQYF
TRBV10-3	NA	NA	TRBJ1-1	TGTGCCATCAGTGAGATTACAGGGCGAGTCACTGAAGCTTTCTTT	CAISEITGRVTEAFF
TRBV9	NA	NA	TRBJ2-2	TGTGCCAGCAGCGGGGGGGCGAACACCGGGGAGCTGTTTTTT	CASSGGANTGELFF
TRBV10-1	NA	NA	TRBJ2-5	TGCGCCAGCAGTGACGGAAATGGGGGAGGCCAAGAGACCCAGTACTTC	CASSDGNGGGQETQYF
TRBV14	NA	TRBD1	TRBJ1-2	TGTGCCAGCAGCCAAGTCTCGACAGGGGGCTACACCTTC	CASSQVSTGGYTF
TRBV6-6	NA	NA	TRBJ1-4	TGTGCCAGCAGGGTCGACGGCGAAAAACTGTTTTTT	CASRVDGEKLFF
TRBV6-2/TRBV6-3	NA	NA	TRBJ2-5	TGTGCCAGCAGTTATTGGGGAGAGACCCAGTACTTC	CASSYWGETQYF
TRBV7-2	few	TRBD1	TRBJ1-2	TGTGCCAGCAGCTTATCTACGGGACAGGGGAGCTATGGCTACACCTTC	CASSLSTGQGSYGYTF